Included here is one T cell receptor (beta chain) sequence, with context. The sample belongs to a study of blood T cell repertoires in COVID-19. Study-level background: Spain, Italy and the United States supplied samples that represented acute and convalescent COVID-19. The analysed material was cDNA or gDNA that came from T cells, B-cell-depleted T cells, or PBMCs.

Authors' methods: Estimated nucleated cell counts came from reference gene primer amplification. The data were produced by immunoSEQ multiplex PCR, yet TCRdb's version contains in-frame clones alone and is incomplete. That table gives V, J and clone size, and the DNA gave D and trimming. The sample holds some 230,000 clones, approximately 83% seen once. Trimming removed 10 bases from V and 0 bases from J; junction bases left unmatched: 7. The CDR3 runs to 14 residues. Germline V CDR1 and CDR2: MDHEN, SYDVKM. Specimen: peripheral blood. The chain links TRBV28 to TRBJ1-2; 8 nucleotides agree with TRBD1. This clonotype originated in a woman between 50 and 59 years old with acute or convalescent COVID-19. CDR3 coding DNA: TGTGCCACCTGTGGACAGGGCGCTAACTATGGCTACACCTTC. It yields the protein CATCGQGANYGYTF.